The entry that follows covers one T cell receptor (beta chain) sequence. Its antigen is unidentified. Original processing notes: Without quality scores, immunoSEQ junctional reads could not be filtered like full-length reads. This table comes from immunoSEQ multiplex PCR, and its TCRdb copy is limited to in-frame clones, with some not included. Clone size and the V and J calls come from that table; the DNA yielded D and trimming. Of roughly 410,000 clones in the sample, approximately 96% were seen once. This specimen comes from a study of shared clonotypes between healthy human individuals. Notes on the study in general: Some naive CD4 clonotypes, about 5.5%, turned up in common across a handful of donors. Larger richness was generally estimated for naive than memory subsets.

Germline V gives CDR1 ENHRY, CDR2 SYGVKD. Trimming removed 6 bases at V and 6 bases at J, with 15 bases between. The CDR3 contains 13 residues. Each of the donors was a healthy adult who was HIV-negative and had not had a recent acute infection or vaccination. The chain is built from TRBV10-3 and TRBJ2-7; D possibly corresponds to TRBD1 (6 bases). The sequence was obtained from a man aged 25 to 45 in good health. Sequenced material: memory CD8+ T cells sorted from blood. Stated subset: CD45RO+ cells pooled with CCR7-negative TemRA cells. DNA for the CDR3: TGTGCCATCAGGGCAGGGGATATTAGCGAGCAGTACTTC. Amino acid sequence: CAIRAGDISEQYF.